Ten or more counts support the clone carrying this TCR beta chain. This sample is drawn from a study of blood T cell repertoires in COVID-19. Study summary: Collection of acute and convalescent COVID-19 samples took place in the United States, Italy and Spain. In each case, the material was cDNA or gDNA derived from T cells, B-cell-depleted T cells, or PBMCs.

V trimming: 3 bases; J trimming: 4 bases; junction bases outside the gene matches: 17. Looked up from germline, CDR1 is SQVTM and CDR2 is ANQGSEA. The CDR3 covers 18 residues. In the source study's methods: Estimation of nucleated cell counts was performed using reference gene primer amplification. Generated by immunoSEQ multiplex PCR, the TCRdb table keeps only in-frame clones and is missing some. That table gives V, J and clone size, and the DNA gave D and trimming. The sample carries some 130,000 clones, 80% to 85% recorded once. Sequencing was done on a sample of peripheral blood. The sequence derives from a woman aged 25 to 39 who had recovered from COVID-19. V gene TRBV29-1 combines with J gene TRBJ2-7, with 11 bases that match TRBD1. CDR3 residues: CSVESRQTKGQGGYEQYF. The CDR3 nucleotides read TGCAGCGTTGAGAGCCGCCAAACAAAGGGACAGGGGGGTTACGAGCAGTACTTC.